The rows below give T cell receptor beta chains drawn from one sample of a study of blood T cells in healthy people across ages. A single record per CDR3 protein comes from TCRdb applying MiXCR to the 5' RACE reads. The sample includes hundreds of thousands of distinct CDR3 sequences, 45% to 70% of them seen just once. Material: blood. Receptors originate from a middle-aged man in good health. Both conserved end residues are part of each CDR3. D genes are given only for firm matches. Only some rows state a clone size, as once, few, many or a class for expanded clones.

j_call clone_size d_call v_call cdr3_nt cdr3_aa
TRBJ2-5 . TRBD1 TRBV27 TGTGCCCGCAGTTCACTCCGGGACAGGGTATCCGAGACCCAGTACTTC CARSSLRDRVSETQYF
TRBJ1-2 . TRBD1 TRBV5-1 TGCGCCAGCAGCTTGGATGCTTTAGGACAGGGTGCCTATGGCTTCACCTTC CASSLDALGQGAYGFTF
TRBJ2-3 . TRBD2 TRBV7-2 TGTGCCAGCAGCCCCCGGGGCGGGCGGGAGGCCCATAGGGATACGCAGTATTTT CASSPRGGREAHRDTQYF
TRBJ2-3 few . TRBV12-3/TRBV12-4 TGTGCCAGCAGTTTGTATGGAGGGACAGAAACAGATACGCAGTATTTT CASSLYGGTETDTQYF
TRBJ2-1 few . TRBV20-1 TGCAGTGCTAGATATCTGGCGGACAATGAGCAGTTCTTC CSARYLADNEQFF
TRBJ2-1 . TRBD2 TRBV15 TGTGCCACGGGGCTAGCGGGATACAATGAGCAGTTCTTC CATGLAGYNEQFF
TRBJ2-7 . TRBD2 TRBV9 TGTGCCAGCAGCGTAGGGACTAGCGGGGACTACGAGCAGTACTTC CASSVGTSGDYEQYF
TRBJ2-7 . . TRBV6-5 TGTGCCAGCAGTCCCCAGAGGTCCAGGCGAGGCTACGAGCAGTACTTC CASSPQRSRRGYEQYF
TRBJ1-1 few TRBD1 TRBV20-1 TGCAGTGCTAGAGATATAAATTGGAGGCTGCAGGGGGCTCTTAGCACTGAAGCTTTCTTT CSARDINWRLQGALSTEAFF
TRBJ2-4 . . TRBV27 TGTGCCAGCAGACCCACTAAAGCGGATCTAGCCAAAAACATTCAGTACTTC CASRPTKADLAKNIQYF
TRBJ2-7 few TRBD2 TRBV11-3 TGTGCCAGCAGCTTAGTAGGACTAGCGCGCTACGAGCAGTACTTC CASSLVGLARYEQYF
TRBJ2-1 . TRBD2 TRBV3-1 TGTGCCAGCAGCCAACCACTAGCGGGCTCCTACAATGAGCAGTTCTTC CASSQPLAGSYNEQFF
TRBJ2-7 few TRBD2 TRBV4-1 TGCGCCAGCAGCCATCCTCCAACGGGACTAGTAACCTACGAGCAGTACTTC CASSHPPTGLVTYEQYF
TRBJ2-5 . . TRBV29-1 TGCAGCGTTGAAGCCCAGGGAATGAGGCAAGAGACCCAGTACTTC CSVEAQGMRQETQYF
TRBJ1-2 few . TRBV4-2 TGTGCCAGCAGCCAAGGTGGCATGGTGGGCTATGGCTACACCTTC CASSQGGMVGYGYTF
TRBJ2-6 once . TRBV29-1 TGCAGCGTTGAGCCCCCTCGATGGGCCAACGTCCTGACTTTC CSVEPPRWANVLTF
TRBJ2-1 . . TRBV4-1 TGCGCCAGCAGCCAACCGCGGGTGAGGCGGGGTAGGTATGAGCAGTTCTTC CASSQPRVRRGRYEQFF
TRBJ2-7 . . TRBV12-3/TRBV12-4 TGTGCCAGCAGCCAAGGGCAGGCGTTCTCCTACGAGCAGTACTTC CASSQGQAFSYEQYF
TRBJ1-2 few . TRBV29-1 TGCAGCGCTGGGTGGGACACGGGTGGCTACACCTTC CSAGWDTGGYTF
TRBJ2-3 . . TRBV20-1 TGCAGTGCTAGTCGGCTAGTCGGGGGCACAGATACGCAGTATTTT CSASRLVGGTDTQYF
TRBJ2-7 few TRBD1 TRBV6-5 TGTGCCAGCAACCCGGGACAGACCTACGAGCAGTACTTC CASNPGQTYEQYF
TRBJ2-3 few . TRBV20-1 TGCAGTGCTAGGATGGTTGGAACAGATACGCAGTATTTT CSARMVGTDTQYF
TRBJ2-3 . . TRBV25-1 TGTGCCAGCAGTGATCACGCACGGACCGTTAAGCGTGCAGATACGCAGTATTTT CASSDHARTVKRADTQYF
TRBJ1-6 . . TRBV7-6 TGTGCCAGCAGCGGGGGGGGGAACCATTCACCCCTCCACTTT CASSGGGNHSPLHF
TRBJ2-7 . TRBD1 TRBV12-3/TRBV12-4 TGTGCCAGCAGTTTGGGTGCTAGGACAGGGGGCTACGAGCAGTACTTC CASSLGARTGGYEQYF
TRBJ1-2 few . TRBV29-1 TGCAGCGTTGAACCCGGGGCGGGGGGCTACACCTTC CSVEPGAGGYTF
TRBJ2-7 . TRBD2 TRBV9 TGTGCCAGCAGCGCGGGCGGGAGAACCTACGAGCAGTACTTC CASSAGGRTYEQYF
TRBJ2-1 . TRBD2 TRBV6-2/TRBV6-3 TGTGCCAGCGCTTCTAGCGGGGGGGCCGGCTCCTACAATGAGCAGTTCTTC CASASSGGAGSYNEQFF
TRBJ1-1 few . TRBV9 TGTGCCAGCAGCTCTCCGGGGACTGAAGCTTTCTTT CASSSPGTEAFF
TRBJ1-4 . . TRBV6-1 TGTGCCAGCAGTGTTCTAGACGGCGCGGGGGCTGAAAAACTGTTTTTT CASSVLDGAGAEKLFF
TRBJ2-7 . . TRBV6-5 TGTGCCACTTCGCGAACAGGTATCAACTACGAGCAGTACTTC CATSRTGINYEQYF
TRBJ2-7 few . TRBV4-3 TGCGCCAGCAGCCAAGCTAACCTGCCCTCCGAGCAGTACTTC CASSQANLPSEQYF
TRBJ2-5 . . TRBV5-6 TGTGCCAGCAGCTTTTGGAAGGGGATCGCCGGACAGCAGTACTTC CASSFWKGIAGQQYF
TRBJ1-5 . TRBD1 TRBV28 TGTGCCAGCAGTTTCGGACAGGTTCGTCAGCCCCAGCATTTT CASSFGQVRQPQHF
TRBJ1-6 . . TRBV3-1 TGTGCCAGCAGCCAAGGCTCGGGGGCTATCAGGGGATCACCCCTCCACTTT CASSQGSGAIRGSPLHF
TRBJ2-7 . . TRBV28 TGTGCCAGCAGGGCCGCGGGGCTCGGCTACGAGCAGTACTTC CASRAAGLGYEQYF
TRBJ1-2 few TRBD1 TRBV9 TGTGCCAGCACGGACAGGGTCTATGGCTACACCTTC CASTDRVYGYTF